The clone carrying this T cell receptor (beta chain) appeared once. The data were taken from a study of cytomegalovirus exposure and HLA in healthy donors. CDR1 SGHAT and CDR2 FQNNGV come from the germline V gene. Germline trimming cut 4 bases from V and 2 bases from J; bases unmatched to any gene: 7. The CDR3 is made up of 15 amino acids. Primers included in the PCR were 60 Vbeta and 13 Jbeta primers. Measured with immunoSEQ multiplex PCR; TCRdb has only the in-frame clones, and not every one. The sample records roughly 150,000 clones, 73% being singletons. The chain carries TRBV11-2 and TRBJ1-2, with 7 bases matching TRBD1. Material for sequencing was PBMCs. The receptor comes from a woman aged 18-29 years in good health and CMV-seropositive. The CDR3: CASSSTGYENYGYTF. The CDR3 bases are TGTGCCAGCAGCTCGACAGGGTACGAAAACTATGGCTACACCTTC.